The rows below give T cell receptor beta chains drawn from one sample of a study of breast tumors, draining lymph nodes, adjacent tissues. TCRdb redid the calling of the multiplex PCR reads with MiXCR, one entry per CDR3 protein. Of about 180,000 distinct CDR3 sequences in the sample, around 35% are singletons; the top ten hold 3.8%. The sequenced sample was axillary lymph node tissue. Receptor source: a female donor with breast cancer. Some clones in this sample may be carry-over from other donors' samples. Both conserved end residues are part of each CDR3. D genes are given only for firm matches. The size entry is marked missing in some rows and otherwise reads once, few, many or a size class.

D: TRBD2
V: TRBV7-2
J: TRBJ2-7
size: many
CDR3: CASSLPPGTSGLKQYF
DNA: TGTGCCAGCAGCTTACCCCCCGGGACTAGCGGCCTTAAGCAGTACTTC

D: -
V: TRBV2
J: TRBJ2-3
size: many
CDR3: CASSEVASTDTQYF
DNA: TGTGCCAGCAGTGAAGTAGCTAGCACAGATACGCAGTATTTT

D: -
V: TRBV19
J: TRBJ1-2
size: many
CDR3: CASTPVGGPVGYGYTF
DNA: TGTGCCAGTACTCCCGTTGGGGGGCCGGTTGGCTATGGCTACACCTTC

D: -
V: TRBV6-5
J: TRBJ2-1
size: -
CDR3: CATNRGGGGINEQFF
DNA: TGTGCCACCAACAGAGGGGGTGGAGGTATTAATGAGCAGTTCTTC

D: -
V: TRBV20-1
J: TRBJ2-7
size: -
CDR3: CSALGRQQYF
DNA: TGCAGTGCCCTTGGCCGCCAGCAGTACTTC

D: -
V: TRBV5-8
J: TRBJ1-1
size: -
CDR3: CASSLLGLGAGTEAFF
DNA: TGTGCCAGCAGCTTGTTAGGATTAGGGGCCGGCACTGAAGCTTTCTTT

D: TRBD1
V: TRBV20-1
J: TRBJ2-7
size: medium-sized
CDR3: CSARRDRETEQYF
DNA: TGCAGTGCTAGAAGGGACAGGGAGACCGAGCAGTACTTC

D: TRBD1
V: TRBV24-1
J: TRBJ2-5
size: many
CDR3: CATSDPSGQGAETQYF
DNA: TGTGCCACCAGTGACCCCTCCGGACAGGGGGCAGAGACCCAGTACTTC

D: -
V: TRBV11-2
J: TRBJ2-7
size: -
CDR3: CASSSEGLSGGEQYF
DNA: TGCGCCAGCAGCTCGGAGGGCCTCTCGGGCGGCGAGCAGTACTTC

D: -
V: TRBV20-1
J: TRBJ1-6
size: -
CDR3: CSARDFGPGDYNSPLHF
DNA: TGCAGTGCTAGAGACTTCGGTCCGGGAGACTATAATTCACCCCTCCACTTT

D: -
V: TRBV19
J: TRBJ1-2
size: many
CDR3: CASSIGRQPGGYTF
DNA: TGTGCCAGTAGTATAGGTCGACAGCCCGGGGGCTACACCTTC

D: -
V: TRBV20-1
J: TRBJ2-1
size: many
CDR3: CSASGSESRWTGFSHEQFF
DNA: TGCAGTGCTTCCGGCTCGGAATCACGCTGGACGGGTTTTAGCCATGAGCAGTTCTTC

D: TRBD1
V: TRBV28
J: TRBJ2-7
size: few
CDR3: CASSSRDRGREQYF
DNA: TGTGCCAGCAGTTCCCGGGACAGGGGGCGAGAGCAGTACTTC

D: TRBD2
V: TRBV20-1
J: TRBJ2-1
size: many
CDR3: CSARVLGEGLYNEQFF
DNA: TGCAGTGCTAGAGTTTTGGGGGAGGGCCTCTACAATGAGCAGTTCTTC

D: TRBD1
V: TRBV20-1
J: TRBJ1-3
size: -
CDR3: CSASLQGGNTIYF
DNA: TGCAGTGCTAGCTTACAGGGGGGAAACACCATATATTTT

D: -
V: TRBV29-1
J: TRBJ2-1
size: many
CDR3: CSAYSPLEDLNEQFF
DNA: TGCAGCGCCTATTCCCCCCTAGAAGATTTAAATGAGCAGTTCTTC

D: -
V: TRBV9
J: TRBJ1-4
size: -
CDR3: CASSSGGGGNEKLFF
DNA: TGTGCCAGCAGTAGCGGGGGGGGTGGTAATGAAAAACTGTTTTTT

D: -
V: TRBV7-3
J: TRBJ2-1
size: many
CDR3: CASSSEGDEQFF
DNA: TGTGCCAGCAGCTCCGAGGGGGATGAGCAGTTCTTC

D: -
V: TRBV20-1
J: TRBJ2-1
size: many
CDR3: CSASRLGQEQFF
DNA: TGCAGTGCTAGTAGGTTAGGGCAGGAGCAGTTCTTC

D: TRBD2
V: TRBV10-2
J: TRBJ2-2
size: -
CDR3: CASSGTSGFGELFF
DNA: TGCGCCAGCAGCGGGACTAGCGGCTTCGGGGAGCTGTTTTTT

D: -
V: TRBV24-1
J: TRBJ2-3
size: once
CDR3: CATSARGTRDTQYF
DNA: TGTGCCACCAGTGCTAGAGGGACCCGAGATACGCAGTATTTT

D: -
V: TRBV6-5
J: TRBJ2-3
size: -
CDR3: CASGGGRMDTQYF
DNA: TGTGCCAGCGGAGGGGGGCGGATGGATACGCAGTATTTT

D: -
V: TRBV4-3
J: TRBJ2-1
size: many
CDR3: CASSQGRGGEQFF
DNA: TGCGCCAGCAGCCAAGGAAGGGGCGGTGAGCAGTTCTTC

D: -
V: TRBV28
J: TRBJ2-1
size: few
CDR3: CASRHAPRNEQFF
DNA: TGTGCCAGCAGGCACGCCCCTCGGAATGAGCAGTTCTTC

D: TRBD2
V: TRBV20-1
J: TRBJ2-7
size: -
CDR3: CSALGLAGAAPYEQYF
DNA: TGCAGTGCCCTGGGACTAGCGGGAGCAGCGCCCTACGAGCAGTACTTC

D: -
V: TRBV6-1
J: TRBJ1-2
size: many
CDR3: CASSARDRLNGYTF
DNA: TGTGCCAGCAGTGCCCGAGACAGGCTGAATGGCTACACCTTC

D: -
V: TRBV29-1
J: TRBJ1-2
size: many
CDR3: CSVDPGNYGYTF
DNA: TGCAGCGTTGATCCAGGGAACTATGGCTACACCTTC

D: TRBD1
V: TRBV7-9
J: TRBJ1-1
size: many
CDR3: CASSPSDREEGTEAFF
DNA: TGTGCCAGCAGCCCCTCGGACAGGGAGGAAGGCACTGAAGCTTTCTTT

D: -
V: TRBV18
J: TRBJ2-5
size: many
CDR3: CASSQTQETQYF
DNA: TGTGCCAGCTCACAGACGCAAGAGACCCAGTACTTC

D: TRBD2
V: TRBV7-3
J: TRBJ2-3
size: many
CDR3: CASSSGEGDTQYF
DNA: TGTGCCAGCAGCTCGGGGGAGGGAGATACGCAGTATTTT

D: TRBD2
V: TRBV6-6
J: TRBJ2-7
size: few
CDR3: CASRIIPGGGNEQYF
DNA: TGTGCCAGCAGAATAATTCCGGGGGGGGGGAACGAGCAGTACTTC

D: TRBD2
V: TRBV6-5
J: TRBJ2-1
size: -
CDR3: CASSPGLAGENEQFF
DNA: TGTGCCAGCAGTCCGGGACTAGCGGGAGAAAATGAGCAGTTCTTC

D: -
V: TRBV4-3
J: TRBJ2-3
size: few
CDR3: CASSQALRGGAGDTQYF
DNA: TGCGCCAGCAGCCAAGCCCTCAGGGGGGGGGCCGGAGATACGCAGTATTTT

D: -
V: TRBV6-5
J: TRBJ2-6
size: many
CDR3: CASSSPSRGANVLTF
DNA: TGTGCCAGCAGTTCTCCCTCTCGGGGGGCCAACGTCCTGACTTTC

D: TRBD2
V: TRBV7-3
J: TRBJ2-1
size: -
CDR3: CASSLTGLSGGVNEQFF
DNA: TGTGCCAGCAGCTTAACCGGGCTCAGCGGGGGGGTTAATGAGCAGTTCTTC

D: TRBD1
V: TRBV6-5
J: TRBJ2-7
size: many
CDR3: CASSYSGTGRYEQYF
DNA: TGTGCCAGCAGTTACTCAGGGACAGGGAGGTACGAGCAGTACTTC

D: -
V: TRBV4-2
J: TRBJ1-2
size: -
CDR3: CASSRVRGEGYTF
DNA: TGTGCCAGCAGCCGAGTGCGAGGGGAGGGCTACACCTTC

D: -
V: TRBV20-1
J: TRBJ1-2
size: many
CDR3: CSARDGDWRGYTF
DNA: TGCAGTGCTAGAGATGGGGATTGGCGTGGCTACACCTTC

D: -
V: TRBV20-1
J: TRBJ1-4
size: many
CDR3: CSARDSGLNEKLFF
DNA: TGCAGTGCTAGAGATTCAGGGCTCAATGAAAAACTGTTTTTT

D: TRBD2
V: TRBV20-1
J: TRBJ2-7
size: many
CDR3: CSARASGRSYEQYF
DNA: TGCAGTGCTAGGGCGAGCGGGAGATCCTACGAGCAGTACTTC